This T cell receptor beta chain was documented in a study of CD8 T cells in Susac syndrome. About 0.5 to 1 ug RNA was reverse transcribed with random hexamers. TCRdb reprocessed the immunoSEQ multiplex PCR reads via MiXCR and lists one record per CDR3 protein. The table includes tens of thousands of distinct CDR3 sequences, 85% to 95% detected once. The receptor's source is a human donor with Susac syndrome. The sample taken for sequencing was CD4+ T cells from PBMCs.

DNA of the CDR3: TGTGCCAGCAGCCAGCGGGGCGCCTATGGCTACACCTTC. Residues: CASSQRGAYGYTF. This chain joins TRBV14 and TRBJ1-2, with D possibly being TRBD1 (5 bases). The V end lost 3 bases, the J end lost 4 bases, and 9 bases lay between the germline ends. Germline V gene sequence: CDR1 SGHDN, CDR2 FVKESK. The CDR3 extends over 13 amino acids.